This entry features one T cell receptor beta chain sequence. Its cognate antigen is unknown. The record originates from a study of cytomegalovirus exposure and HLA in healthy donors. Broader study findings: In a later analysis, an Asian-associated ancestry cluster reportedly showed fewer N-insertions than the approximately 660-donor mean. For most TCR beta V segments, an earlier analysis put the productive rate at about 87% or about 30% of the time. Across HLA loci, a later analysis found differing TCR association rates, with DRB1 most and HLA-C fewest.

Researchers ran the PCR with 60 Vbeta and 13 Jbeta primers. Under the authors' procedure: Tens of millions of unique TCR beta chains, some 10 million of them shared, were counted by a later analysis. Profiled with immunoSEQ multiplex PCR; TCRdb holds only in-frame clones, not every one. D and trimming come from the DNA, and the V and J calls and clone size come from that table. The data contain roughly 100,000 clones, around 76% of them singletons. This CDR3 has 14 amino acids. The V segment lost 6 bases and the J segment 5 bases; nucleotides outside the gene matches: 9. Germline CDR1 and CDR2: SGHAT and FQNNGV.

Sequencing was done on a sample of PBMCs. The sequence derives from a woman between 18 and 30 years old in good health and CMV-seropositive. J is TRBJ2-5 and V is TRBV11-2; 7 nucleotides align to TRBD1. Here the CDR3 reads CASSPGQDRETQYF. In DNA, the CDR3 is TGTGCCAGCAGTCCCGGACAGGATCGGGAGACCCAGTACTTC.